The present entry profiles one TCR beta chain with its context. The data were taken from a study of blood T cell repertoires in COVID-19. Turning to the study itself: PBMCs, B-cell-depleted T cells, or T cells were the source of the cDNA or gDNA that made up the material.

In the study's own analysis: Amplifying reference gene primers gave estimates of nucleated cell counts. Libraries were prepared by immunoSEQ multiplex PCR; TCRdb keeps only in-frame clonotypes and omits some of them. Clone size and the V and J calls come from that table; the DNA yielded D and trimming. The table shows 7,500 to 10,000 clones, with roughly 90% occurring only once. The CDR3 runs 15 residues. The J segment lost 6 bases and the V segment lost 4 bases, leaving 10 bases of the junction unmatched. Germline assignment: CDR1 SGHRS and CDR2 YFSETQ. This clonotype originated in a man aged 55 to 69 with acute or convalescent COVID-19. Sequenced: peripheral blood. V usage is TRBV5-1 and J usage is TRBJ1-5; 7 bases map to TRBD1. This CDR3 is CASSPGGGGVQPQHF. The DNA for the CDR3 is TGCGCCAGCAGCCCCGGAGGGGGCGGCGTTCAGCCCCAGCATTTT.